This TCR beta chain was profiled in a study of naive and memory T cell subsets (dated by TCRdb to 2015 to 2018). Looking at the study overall: Sorted naive and memory T cell subsets from peripheral blood were analyzed in the study using a UMI-based, open-source pipeline for TCR alpha and beta sequencing. Complete agreement was observed between the functional CMV T cell responses and the IgG serology results. RNA was DNase-treated and reverse transcribed with TCR constant-region primers, mostly using SuperScript III.

The investigation overall reported the following: RNA-based TCR counts may be influenced by expression changes linked to T cell activation and differentiation. In both CD4 and CD8 cells, a rise in Gini index and a fall in Shannon and inverse Simpson diversity were observed from naive through CM, EM and EMRA. A power law was followed by TCR abundance, with an exponent that differed between naive and memory subsets but was consistent across the three individuals. A clonotype was defined as a single alpha or beta chain sequence rather than as a paired alpha/beta receptor. Following error correction, more than 90% of naive TCR sequences occurred only once, which made naive abundance distributions much steeper than those of memory subsets. A few larger clonotypes were present in naive repertoires, particularly the CD8 repertoires, and these clonotypes were possibly memory cells re-expressing CD45RA. The repertoire findings for the naive and memory subsets could not be validated against a ground truth because none was available.

Library method: UMI-ligation and nested PCR. To cover both TRBC1 and TRBC2, the beta constant-region primer consisted of an equimolar mix of two oligonucleotides. The ligated cDNA went through four rounds of PCR with nested alpha and beta constant-region primers together with the SP2 primer. A single-stranded oligonucleotide carrying the SP2 primer and a 12-nucleotide UMI was ligated to the 3' end of the cDNA by T4 RNA ligase 1. Incubation of the ligation reaction was carried out at 16 degrees C for about 20-25 hours. To avoid over-amplification, PCR2 was usually performed as a SYBR Green qPCR and halted once a predetermined threshold was reached. Agencourt AMPure XP magnetic beads were used for all purifications after the first. Library amounts were measured by Qubit and library quality was assessed on a TapeStation, where the main peak was expected at around 650 bp. The pooled libraries were sequenced on an Illumina MiSeq using v2 2x251 paired-end kits, which usually yielded about 0.85-2 million reads per sample. Each sample library was pooled at approximately 3.7 nM, and roughly 5-8% PhiX was included to improve cluster recognition. The authors' analysis ran thus. V and J genes were assigned to Demultiplexor-processed FASTQ reads by Decombinator through tag matching, with a single base-pair mismatch being allowed. UMIs were used by Collapsinator to correct both sequencing errors and frequency errors arising from PCR heterogeneity. TCRs were translated and CDR3s were extracted from the conserved cysteine to the FGXG phenylalanine by CDR3Translator, with non-productive sequences being flagged. Gini, Shannon entropy and inverse Simpson indices were calculated on repertoires that had been subsampled to equal numbers of UMI-defined TCRs. Power-law fits to clonotype abundance distributions were performed by maximum likelihood within the linear range. When run on a single naive CD8 sample, MIGEC and the pipeline yielded similar UMI counts, similar unique TCR numbers and similar clonal distributions. One analysis removed from the naive repertoire any naive TCRs that were also present in any memory subset from the same donor. Repertoires were searched for around 7,000 CMV-associated CDR3 sequences compiled from VDJdb and a published dataset. TCRdb reanalyzed the raw reads on its own, using fastp at Q25 for trimming and MiXCR for clone calling, and kept in-frame beta chains. When rows share a CDR3 protein, they turn into one entry using the most common DNA and genes. The V and J calls follow TCRdb's processing rather than the paper's. The table for this sample lists 130,000 to 150,000 distinct CDR3 sequences; roughly 22% of them were counted only once. The top ten clones comprise approximately 0.1% of the sample.

Inclusive of the bounding cysteine and phenylalanine, the CDR3 is 15 residues long. CDR3 DNA is the only sequence kept; it has 45 bases, read in frame from the first base. Based on the germline V gene, the CDR1 and CDR2 sequences are SGHTA and FQGNSA. The junction shows trimming of 1 base on V and 5 bases on J, plus 11 bases between the germline ends. To note about this clonotype: What this receptor recognizes is not known. Base qualities are not at hand, and no much larger clone is one base apart.

From the second PCR step on, the TCR alpha and beta chain libraries were amplified in separate reactions. Donor CMV status was determined by IFNgamma production from CD4+ T cells after overnight stimulation of fresh PBMCs with CMV viral lysate. CD4 T cells were positively selected using Miltenyi beads, after which CD8 T cells were positively selected from the CD4-negative fraction. Cells stained for CD3, CD4, CD8, CD45RA, CD27 and a live/dead dye were sorted on a BD Aria II into four subsets by CD45RA and CD27. A few healthy volunteers provided blood, and the blood of each volunteer was split into CD4 and CD8 T cells and then into four differentiation subsets. Around 130 ml of peripheral blood was collected from each donor, and PBMC were isolated from the blood using Ficoll-Paque PLUS density-gradient centrifugation. Sorted cells were lysed in RLT buffer, after which RNA was extracted using a Qiagen RNeasy kit and stored at -80 degrees C.

The TCR was taken from a human donor in good health. The sequence links TRBV7-2 to TRBJ1-4; no D segment can be confidently identified. The sample taken for sequencing was naive CD4+ T cells from blood. The cell subset or site label of this sample denotes: naive T cells, CD45RA high CD27+. The bases read TGTGCCAGCAGCTTAGGCCGGACTAGGAATGAAAAACTGTTTTTT. It encodes CASSLGRTRNEKLFF.